Listed below are T cell receptor beta chains from one sample, sequenced in a study of Ad26.COV2.S vaccination and SARS-CoV-2 variants. Sequencing was performed with immunoSEQ multiplex PCR; in TCRdb, only in-frame clones are kept and a portion is missing. The table shows a few hundred thousand clones, with around 82% occurring only once. This specimen consisted of peripheral blood, obtained in a trial of Ad26.COV2.S vaccine versus placebo. The receptors derive from a person aged 18-65 years who received the Ad26.COV2.S COVID-19 vaccine or a placebo. Both conserved end residues are part of each CDR3. The D gene is left open where the match is weak. A clone size is listed for some rows: how often the clone was seen (once, few, many), or a class if it is expanded.

TRBV7-2	TRBD1	.	TRBJ1-1	16	TGTGCCAGCAGCTTAGCCCACCCGGACAGGGACACTGAAGCTTTCTTT	CASSLAHPDRDTEAFF
TRBV25-1	.	few	TRBJ2-1	13	TGTGCCAGCAGTGTATCGACCTACAATGAGCAGTTCTTC	CASSVSTYNEQFF
TRBV11-3	.	few	TRBJ2-7	14	TGTGCCAGCAGCTTATCTCGGGTCTCCTACGAGCAGTACTTC	CASSLSRVSYEQYF
TRBV11-2	TRBD2	.	TRBJ2-3	16	TGTGCCAGCAGCTCCGGACTAGCGGGGTTCTCAGATACGCAGTATTTT	CASSSGLAGFSDTQYF
TRBV25-1	.	few	TRBJ2-4	15	TGTGCCAGCAGTGAGGGGACGGTGGGGGCAATCATTCAGTACTTC	CASSEGTVGAIIQYF
TRBV6-5	.	.	TRBJ1-6	16	TGTGCCAGCAGTTACTCGAGAGGGGCGAGAGACTCACCCCTCCACTTT	CASSYSRGARDSPLHF
TRBV7-8	.	.	TRBJ1-2	13	TGTGCCAGCAGCAAGGACTTTAACTATGGCTACACCTTC	CASSKDFNYGYTF
TRBV30	.	.	TRBJ1-2	14	TGTGCCTGGAGTGCCCTGACAACTAACTATGGCTACACCTTC	CAWSALTTNYGYTF
TRBV5-1	TRBD2	.	TRBJ2-2	15	TGCGCCAGCTCGGGACTAGCGGGGAGCACCGGGGAGCTGTTTTTT	CASSGLAGSTGELFF
TRBV7-7	TRBD1	.	TRBJ2-2	15	TGTGCCAGCAGCTTCTCAGGGGGCAAGGGCGGGGAGCTGTTTTTT	CASSFSGGKGGELFF
TRBV30	TRBD2	few	TRBJ2-7	16	TGTGCCTGGAGTGTACGGCTAGCGGGTAGTGCTTACGAGCAGTACTTC	CAWSVRLAGSAYEQYF
TRBV7-9	TRBD1	.	TRBJ2-3	16	TGTGCCAGCAGCACGTGGACAGGGGATCGCACAGATACGCAGTATTTT	CASSTWTGDRTDTQYF
TRBV11-2	TRBD2	.	TRBJ2-3	16	TGTGCCAGCAGCTCTTATACTAGCGAGAGCACAGATACGCAGTATTTT	CASSSYTSESTDTQYF
TRBV4-1	TRBD2	.	TRBJ2-3	16	TGCGCCAGCAGCTCGCGGGGGTCATCTAGCACAGATACGCAGTATTTT	CASSSRGSSSTDTQYF
TRBV18	.	.	TRBJ2-1	12	TGTGCCAGCTCAACCTCTACGAATGAGCAGTTCTTC	CASSTSTNEQFF
TRBV10-3	.	.	TRBJ1-2	14	TGTGCCATCAAAGGCTTAGACATTAACTATGGCTACACCTTC	CAIKGLDINYGYTF
TRBV7-8	TRBD2	.	TRBJ2-1	19	TGTGCCAGCAGCTGGGGACTAGCGGGGGGTAGTAGCTCCTACAATGAGCAGTTCTTC	CASSWGLAGGSSSYNEQFF
TRBV10-3	TRBD2	.	TRBJ2-3	20	TGTGCCATCAGCCCGGGACAGGGACTAGCGGGAATGGGTTGGACAGATACGCAGTATTTT	CAISPGQGLAGMGWTDTQYF
TRBV11-2	TRBD2	few	TRBJ2-1	15	TGTGCCAGCAGTGGTGGGGCTAGCGGATACAATGAGCAGTTCTTC	CASSGGASGYNEQFF
TRBV11-2	.	.	TRBJ2-5	14	TGTGCCACCTGCGAGTCCGCTTCGGGCGGGACCCAGTACTTC	CATCESASGGTQYF
TRBV9	.	.	TRBJ2-1	13	TGTGCCAGCAGCCCGCGGGACTACAATGAGCAGTTCTTC	CASSPRDYNEQFF
TRBV6-5	.	.	TRBJ2-7	13	TGTGCCAGCAGTTACGACCGGGTGGGCGAGCAGTACTTC	CASSYDRVGEQYF
TRBV6-1	.	few	TRBJ1-5	11	TGTGCCAGCAGTGAGTTTCAGCCCCAGCATTTT	CASSEFQPQHF
TRBV29-1	.	.	TRBJ1-5	13	TGCAGCGTTGCACGGGGGTCTAATCAGCCCCAGCATTTT	CSVARGSNQPQHF
TRBV5-1	TRBD1	.	TRBJ1-1	14	TGCGCCAGCAGCTCAGGGACAGGGAACACTGAAGCTTTCTTT	CASSSGTGNTEAFF
TRBV7-3	.	.	TRBJ1-4	17	TGTGCCAGCAGCCCCGAAGCTTACAGGTATCCACGGGAAAAACTGTTTTTT	CASSPEAYRYPREKLFF
TRBV5-1	TRBD1	.	TRBJ1-4	14	TGCGCCAGCAGCCTGGGACAGGGTAACGAAAAACTGTTTTTT	CASSLGQGNEKLFF
TRBV5-4	TRBD1	.	TRBJ1-2	13	TGTGCCAGCTATGAGGGCAGGGGGCCTGGCTACACCTTC	CASYEGRGPGYTF
TRBV4-1	.	.	TRBJ2-7	14	TGCGCCAGCAGCCAAGTAGGACAGCCGTACGAGCAGTACTTC	CASSQVGQPYEQYF
TRBV2	.	.	TRBJ1-2	12	TGTGCCAGCAGCGGGGCTAACTATGGCTACACCTTC	CASSGANYGYTF
TRBV5-1	TRBD1	.	TRBJ2-3	14	TGCGCCAGCAGCTGGACAGGGCCGCCAGATACGCAGTATTTT	CASSWTGPPDTQYF
TRBV21-1	.	.	TRBJ2-3	16	TGTGCCAGCAGCTTAAGACTAGCGGGGCCGATTTGTATGCAGTATTTT	CASSLRLAGPICMQYF
TRBV24-1	.	many	TRBJ2-3	15	TGTGCCACCAGTGACCTGGGACTTGACACAGATACGCAGTATTTT	CATSDLGLDTDTQYF
TRBV4-1	.	.	TRBJ2-5	15	TGCGCCAGCAGCCCCTCTAGCACTTTCCAAGAGACCCAGTACTTC	CASSPSSTFQETQYF